The text below deals with one TCR beta chain. Its antigen remains unidentified. This entry comes from a study of neurological immune-mediated disorders. TCRdb reanalysed the 5' RACE reads using MiXCR and keeps one entry per CDR3 protein. This sample has about 27,000 distinct CDR3 sequences, with 2% to 2.5% found just once. CDR3 length: 15 residues. V shed 5 bases and J shed 5 bases, with 18 bases lying between them. Broader study findings: HTLV-1-associated myelopathy had the most TCR clonal expansion, while multiple sclerosis had the least, a level that fell below healthy controls. Neither clinical nor MRI features were found to be associated with the multiple sclerosis repertoire cluster. When the repertoires were sorted by phylogenetic grouping, those of 18 of 34 multiple sclerosis patients ended up in one related-CDR3 cluster, a possible signature.

This rearrangement joins TRBV12-3 or TRBV12-4 to TRBJ1-1, with D perhaps matching TRBD1 (6 bases). The source of this sequence is a woman between 45 and 60 years old with multiple sclerosis. Material: PBMCs. The CDR3 reads CASSQIDDRKTEAFF. The CDR3 DNA is TGTGCCAGCAGTCAGATCGACGACAGGAAGACTGAAGCTTTCTTT.